The clone carrying this T cell receptor (beta chain) came up a few times. What it recognizes is unknown. Unfractionated whole blood was the source of the extracted total RNA. Germline V gene data show CDR1 as LGHDT and CDR2 as YNNKEL (reference sequence). Between the trimmed V and J ends, which lost 0 bases and 8 bases, there was a span of 7 bases. The CDR3 is 12 residues long. Individual cDNA molecules each carried unique molecular identifiers attached by the library. As handled by the study authors: A per-sample median of around 100,000 TCRs was observed, with a range of roughly 20,000 to 750,000. TCRdb reanalysed the 5' RACE reads using MiXCR and keeps one entry per CDR3 protein. What appears here as the V and J calls and clone size reflects TCRdb's work, not the paper's. The top ten hold 2.5% to 3% of the sample, which has roughly 110,000 distinct CDR3 sequences, roughly 19% seen once. This entry is derived from a study of human T cells and chemical hapten exposure.

The study's findings and limits: DPC sensitization did not alter TCRs above 1 in 1000 frequency.

V gene TRBV3-1 combines with J gene TRBJ1-2; D unresolved. The receptor was isolated from a human donor in good health. DNA of the CDR3: TGTGCCAGCAGCCAAGATTATAGGGGCTACACCTTC. Amino acid sequence: CASSQDYRGYTF.